Following are 29 T cell receptor beta chains from one sample sequenced in a study of regulatory T cells. The PCR used 52 TRBV and 13 TRBJ primers. Produced via immunoSEQ multiplex PCR; TCRdb's table is partial and in-frame only. The table shows around 5,900 clones, with approximately 80% occurring only once. The sequencing input was CD8+ T cells sorted from blood. All receptors derive from a child under 18 with CD3G deficiency.

The chain employs TRBV12-2 and TRBJ2-7. TRBV12-2 is noted as a pseudogene. The CDR3 has 15 amino acids. The CDR3 region has the DNA TGTGCAAGTCGCTTAGTTTGGGGGGCCACCTACGAGCAGTACTTC. As protein: CASRLVWGATYEQYF.

This clone is classed as large. The sample contains more than one DNA sequence encoding this CDR3. The chain carries TRBV7-9 and TRBJ2-1; 7 bases fit TRBD2. Germline loops: CDR1 SEHNR, CDR2 FQNEAQ (reference sequence). V trimming: 1 base; J trimming: 8 bases; junction bases outside the gene matches: 2. The CDR3 runs to 13 residues. The CDR3 loop is CASSLGRGDEQFF. CDR3 DNA: TGTGCCAGCAGCTTAGGACGGGGGGATGAGCAGTTCTTC.

The rearrangement joins TRBV6-6 to TRBJ2-7, with TRBD2 as a possible D gene (5 bases). The V end was cut by 2 bases, the J end by 7 bases, with 6 bases between. Germline V gene lookup returns CDR1 MNHNY and CDR2 SVGAGI (reference sequence). The CDR3 runs 11 residues. CDR3 protein: CASSYGGEQYF. In DNA, the CDR3 is TGTGCCAGCAGTTACGGCGGGGAGCAGTACTTC.

The chain uses TRBV28 and TRBJ2-2; no clear D. Germline loops: CDR1 MDHEN, CDR2 SYDVKM. V was pared by 6 bases and J by 7 bases, with 15 bases between. The CDR3 length is 14 residues. CDR3 sequence (DNA): TGTGCCAGCAGCACAATTACTTCGTTCGGGGAGCTGTTTTTT. The encoded protein is CASSTITSFGELFF.

The chain employs TRBV7-9 and TRBJ1-2, with D uncertain. The CDR3 covers 13 residues. Trimming took 3 bases from V and 7 from J, leaving 12 bases between them. Germline loops: CDR1 SEHNR, CDR2 FQNEAQ (reference sequence). CDR3 amino acids: CASSFGPGSGYTF. The CDR3 region has the DNA TGTGCCAGCAGCTTCGGTCCGGGGTCTGGCTACACCTTC. Full variable domain (remainder filled in from reference TRBV7-9 and TRBJ1-2): DTGVSQNPRHKITKRGQNVTFRCDPISEHNRLYWYRQTLGQGPEFLTYFQNEAQLEKSRLLSDRFSAERPKGSFSTLEIQRTEQGDSAMYLCASSFGPGSGYTFGSGTRLTVV.

The chain recombines TRBV28 with TRBJ1-1; tentative D call: TRBD1 (5 bases). CDR1 is MDHEN, CDR2 SYDVKM, per germline. This CDR3 has 13 amino acids. Deletions cut 4 bases from V and 5 bases from J, with 11 bases between. The CDR3 DNA follows: TGTGCCAGCAGTTCCTTCGGGGGTACTGAAGCTTTCTTT. This translates into CASSSFGGTEAFF.

This clone was counted a single time. The V gene is TRBV10-2, the J gene TRBJ2-7; 13 bases agree with TRBD2. Germline loops: CDR1 WSHSY, CDR2 SAAADI. This CDR3 contains 14 residues. Unmatched junction bases numbered 1, after V lost 2 bases and J lost 6 bases. The CDR3 sequence is CASSEGLAGAEQYF. The CDR3 region has the DNA TGCGCCAGCAGTGAGGGACTAGCGGGAGCCGAGCAGTACTTC.

The chain links TRBV6-1 to TRBJ2-3, with TRBD2 identical over 12 bases. Germline CDR1 and CDR2: MNHNS and SASEGT. The CDR3 totals 15 residues. The V segment lost 3 bases and the J segment 5 bases; nucleotides outside the gene matches: 3. The DNA for the CDR3 is TGTGCCAGCAGTGATCTAGCGGGAGGGGAAGATACGCAGTATTTT. It is translated as CASSDLAGGEDTQYF.

CDR3 in amino acids: CASSESYGGGNEQYF. In nucleotides, the CDR3 is TGCGCCAGCAGTGAGTCATATGGGGGCGGAAACGAGCAGTACTTC. The chain recombines TRBV10-2 with TRBJ2-7; tentatively, D is TRBD1 (6 bases). From germline, CDR1 is WSHSY and CDR2 SAAADI. The length of the CDR3 is 15 residues. The V gene lost 0 bases and the J gene lost 5 bases, with 14 bases spanning the gap.

V gene TRBV13 combines with J gene TRBJ2-3; D is perhaps TRBD1 (6 bases). V was clipped by 5 bases and J by 4 bases, with 13 bases between them. Germline CDR1 and CDR2: PRHDT and FYEKMQ (reference sequence). CDR3 length equals 14 residues. The CDR3 region has the DNA TGTGCCAGCAGCGACAGGAAAGGCGCAGATACGCAGTATTTT. Protein product: CASSDRKGADTQYF.

The rearrangement uses TRBV19 and TRBJ2-1, with TRBD2 identical over 15 bases. With V trimmed by 4 bases and J by 6 bases, 1 base remained unmatched. Germline values: CDR1 LNHDA, CDR2 SQIVND (reference sequence). The CDR3 runs 15 residues. CDR3 in amino acids: CASSTGLAGGNEQFF. CDR3 bases: TGTGCCAGTAGTACGGGACTAGCGGGAGGCAATGAGCAGTTCTTC.

There are a few counts of this clone. This chain links TRBV28 with TRBJ1-1; D gene ambiguous. Germline CDR1 MDHEN, CDR2 SYDVKM. CDR3 length equals 14 residues. V shed 4 bases and J shed 4 bases, with 13 bases lying between them. CDR3: CASSSQGWATEAFF. The CDR3 DNA sequence: TGTGCCAGCAGTTCTCAAGGGTGGGCCACTGAAGCTTTCTTT.

This clone was seen once. The chain has TRBV19 and TRBJ1-2; no clear D. V shed 5 bases and J shed 5 bases, with 9 bases lying between them. Germline V CDR1 and CDR2: LNHDA, SQIVND (reference sequence). The CDR3 has 12 residues. This CDR3 reads CASSSLGYGYTF. The CDR3 nucleotides are TGTGCCAGTAGTTCCCTGGGTTATGGCTACACCTTC.

The V and J genes are TRBV30 and TRBJ2-1; D is unresolved. Germline CDR1 and CDR2: GTSNPN and SVGIG (reference sequence). Deletions cut 1 base from V and 8 bases from J, with 9 bases between. This CDR3 has 12 amino acids. The CDR3 nucleotides read TGTGCCTGGAGTGAAAGGGCGGATGAGCAGTTCTTC. Translated, it gives CAWSERADEQFF.

This chain connects TRBV5-1 to TRBJ2-7; 8 bases match TRBD1. The V segment lost 0 bases and the J segment 4 bases; nucleotides outside the gene matches: 6. CDR1 is SGHRS, CDR2 YFSETQ, per germline. This CDR3 comprises 15 residues. The CDR3 here is CASSLEAGGLYEQYF. CDR3 DNA: TGCGCCAGCAGCTTGGAGGCAGGGGGCTTGTACGAGCAGTACTTC.

The V gene is TRBV21-1, the J gene TRBJ2-1; TRBD1, the table's D call, lacks a check against the DNA. TRBV21-1 is assigned pseudogene status. This CDR3 contains 11 residues. The CDR3 spells CASTTGGEQFF. CDR3 sequence (DNA): TGTGCCAGCACAACAGGGGGAGAGCAGTTCTTC.

The V gene is TRBV28, the J gene TRBJ2-1, with D unresolved. Trimming took off 6 bases at V and 6 bases at J, with 18 bases between the two ends. The CDR3 is made up of 15 amino acids. From germline, CDR1 is MDHEN and CDR2 SYDVKM. CDR3 nucleotides: TGTGCCAGCAGCCCTTTAAGGGTCTTCCCCAATGAGCAGTTCTTC. Encoded protein: CASSPLRVFPNEQFF.

V gene TRBV13 combines with J gene TRBJ2-3, with D perhaps TRBD1 (5 bases). The CDR3 runs to 15 residues. The germline gives CDR1 PRHDT, CDR2 FYEKMQ (reference sequence). With 5 bases removed from V and 5 bases from J, the gap between germline ends came to 17 bases. CDR3 bases: TGTGCCAGCAGCCAACACACAGGCTCAGGAGATACGCAGTATTTT. Its protein product is CASSQHTGSGDTQYF.

The chain combines TRBV7-2 with TRBJ2-7; TRBD2 matches 7 bases. The V gene end was trimmed by 4 bases and the J gene end by 3 bases; junction bases not matched to a gene: 3. This CDR3 has 13 amino acids. Germline CDR1 reads SGHTA; CDR2 reads FQGNSA. CDR3 nucleotide sequence: TGTGCCAGCAGCTCATGGGGGGGCTACGAGCAGTACTTC. It translates to CASSSWGGYEQYF.

This chain links TRBV5-4 with TRBJ2-7, with TRBD2 identical over 11 bases. Trimming at V came to 4 bases and at J to 4 bases, leaving 7 bases not matched to a gene. This CDR3 has 15 residues. The V gene's germline CDR1 is SGHNT and CDR2 YYREEE (reference sequence). This CDR3 reads CASSPGLAGLYEQYF. The CDR3 DNA is TGTGCCAGCAGCCCTGGACTAGCGGGTCTATACGAGCAGTACTTC.

Only one count was recorded for this clone. The CDR3 DNA sequence: TGTGCCAGCAGCCGAAACGTGGGGGACGAGCAGTACTTC. As protein: CASSRNVGDEQYF. The rearrangement links TRBV6-1 to TRBJ2-7, with D perhaps given as TRBD1 or TRBD2 (5 bases each). Germline V gene lookup returns CDR1 MNHNS and CDR2 SASEGT. The CDR3 is made up of 13 amino acids. Deletions cut 6 bases from V and 5 bases from J, with 14 bases between.

The rearrangement joins TRBV5-1 to TRBJ2-7; D remains unclear. Germline V gives CDR1 SGHRS, CDR2 YFSETQ. The ends were cut back, 0 bases at V and 2 bases at J, with 9 bases in the middle. The CDR3 is 14 amino acids. This CDR3 reads CASSLGSGAYEQYF. In nucleotides, the CDR3 is TGCGCCAGCAGCTTGGGTTCAGGAGCCTACGAGCAGTACTTC.

This clone came up once. The chain combines TRBV13 with TRBJ2-1; D gene ambiguous. The CDR3 has 14 residues. CDR1 and CDR2 (germline): PRHDT, FYEKMQ (reference sequence). The V and J ends lost 0 bases and 0 bases respectively, with 3 bases between them. The CDR3 region is CASSLGYSYNEQFF. The DNA of the CDR3 is TGTGCCAGCAGCTTAGGATACTCCTACAATGAGCAGTTCTTC.

The chain has TRBV7-9 and TRBJ1-4; a possible D gene is TRBD1 (5 bases). Germline values: CDR1 SEHNR, CDR2 FQNEAQ (reference sequence). The CDR3 covers 15 residues. Trimming left V 5 bases short and J 5 bases short, with 15 bases between. The CDR3 DNA reads as TGTGCCAGCAGCCCAGGGACGATGGGAAATGAAAAACTGTTTTTT. Translating gives CASSPGTMGNEKLFF.

The chain couples TRBV6-1 to TRBJ2-7; a weak D match, TRBD2 (6 bases). Germline lookup yields CDR1 MNHNS and CDR2 SASEGT. Deletions cut 1 base from V and 0 bases from J, with 13 bases between. The CDR3 is made up of 16 amino acids. CDR3: CASSEVRRDGSYEQYF. The CDR3 DNA reads TGTGCCAGCAGTGAAGTAAGGCGGGACGGCTCCTACGAGCAGTACTTC.

By sample fraction, this clone is large. J is TRBJ1-1 and V is TRBV28; unclear D gene. Germline V lookup: CDR1 MDHEN, CDR2 SYDVKM. The CDR3 consists of 14 residues. V lost 3 bases and J 0 bases, leaving 8 bases between the germline ends. The CDR3 loop is CASSFQNLNTEAFF. Written as DNA, the CDR3 is TGTGCCAGCAGTTTTCAGAATTTGAACACTGAAGCTTTCTTT.

This clone is labeled as large. The chain carries TRBV20-1 and TRBJ1-1; D gene unclear. Germline V gene sequence: CDR1 DFQATT, CDR2 SNEGSKA (reference sequence). V lost 7 bases to trimming and J lost 2 bases, with 8 bases between them. The CDR3 has 11 amino acids. CDR3 residues: CSGEVNTEAFF. The CDR3 DNA sequence: TGCAGTGGGGAAGTTAACACTGAAGCTTTCTTT.

The V and J genes are TRBV5-1 and TRBJ2-7; the match to TRBD2 covers 16 bases. J gave up 2 bases and V 3 bases, and 2 bases lay outside the gene matches. Germline V gene data show CDR1 as SGHRS and CDR2 as YFSETQ. The CDR3 totals 16 residues. The CDR3 region is CASSWGTSGRAYEQYF. The CDR3 DNA is TGCGCCAGCAGCTGGGGGACTAGCGGGAGGGCCTACGAGCAGTACTTC.

The rearrangement uses TRBV2 and TRBJ2-7; possibly TRBD1 or TRBD2 for D (5 bases each). Germline-derived CDR1 and CDR2 are SNHLY and FYNNEI. Trimming took 3 bases from V and 5 from J, leaving 17 bases between them. The CDR3 loop spans 15 amino acids. CDR3 in amino acids: CASSDFSGAPDEQYF. In DNA, the CDR3 is TGTGCCAGCAGTGACTTCTCCGGGGCACCTGACGAGCAGTACTTC.